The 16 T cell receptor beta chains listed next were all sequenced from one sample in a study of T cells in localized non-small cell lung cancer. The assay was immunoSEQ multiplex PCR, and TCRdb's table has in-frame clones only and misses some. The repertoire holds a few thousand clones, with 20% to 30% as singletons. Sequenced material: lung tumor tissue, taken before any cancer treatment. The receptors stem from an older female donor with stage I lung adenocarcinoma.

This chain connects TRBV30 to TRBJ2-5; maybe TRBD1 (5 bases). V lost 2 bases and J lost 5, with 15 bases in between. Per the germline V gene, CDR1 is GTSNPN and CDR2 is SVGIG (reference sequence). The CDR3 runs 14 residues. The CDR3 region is CAWSPQSKGETQYF. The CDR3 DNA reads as TGTGCCTGGAGTCCACAATCCAAGGGGGAGACCCAGTACTTC.

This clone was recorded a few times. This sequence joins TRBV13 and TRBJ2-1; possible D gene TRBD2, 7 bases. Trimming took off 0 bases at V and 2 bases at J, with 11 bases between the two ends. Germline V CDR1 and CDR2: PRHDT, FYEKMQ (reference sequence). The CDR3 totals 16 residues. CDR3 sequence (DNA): TGTGCCAGCAGCTTAGGAGGGGGGGCTACCTACAATGAGCAGTTCTTC. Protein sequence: CASSLGGGATYNEQFF. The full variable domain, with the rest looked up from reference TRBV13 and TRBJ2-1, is AAGVIQSPRHLIKEKRETATLKCYPIPRHDTVYWYQQGPGQDPQFLISFYEKMQSDKGSIPDRFSAQQFSDYHSELNMSSLELGDSALYFCASSLGGGATYNEQFFGPGTRLTVL.

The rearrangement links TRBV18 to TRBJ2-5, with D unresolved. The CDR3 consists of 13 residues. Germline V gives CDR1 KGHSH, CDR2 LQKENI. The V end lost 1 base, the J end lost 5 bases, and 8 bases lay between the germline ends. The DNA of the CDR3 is TGTGCCAGCTCACCACAAGGGTTGGAGACCCAGTACTTC. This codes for CASSPQGLETQYF.

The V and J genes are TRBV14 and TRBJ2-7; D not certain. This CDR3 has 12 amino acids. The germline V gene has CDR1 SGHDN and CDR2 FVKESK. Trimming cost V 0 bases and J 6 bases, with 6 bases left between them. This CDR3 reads CASSQDGSEQYF. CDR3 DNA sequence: TGTGCCAGCAGCCAAGATGGTTCCGAGCAGTACTTC.

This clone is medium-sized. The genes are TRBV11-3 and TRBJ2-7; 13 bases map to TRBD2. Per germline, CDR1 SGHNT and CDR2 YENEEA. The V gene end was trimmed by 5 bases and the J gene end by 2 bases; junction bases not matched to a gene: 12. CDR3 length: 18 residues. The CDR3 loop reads CASSTGLAGAHFTYEQYF. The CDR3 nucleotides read TGTGCCAGCAGCACCGGACTAGCGGGAGCCCACTTTACCTACGAGCAGTACTTC.

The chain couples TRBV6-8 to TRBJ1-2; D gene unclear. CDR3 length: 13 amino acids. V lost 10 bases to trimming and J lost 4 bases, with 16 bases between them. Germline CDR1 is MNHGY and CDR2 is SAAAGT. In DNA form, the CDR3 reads TGTGCCATCACGGGCGAAGCCCTCTATGGCTACACCTTC. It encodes CAITGEALYGYTF.

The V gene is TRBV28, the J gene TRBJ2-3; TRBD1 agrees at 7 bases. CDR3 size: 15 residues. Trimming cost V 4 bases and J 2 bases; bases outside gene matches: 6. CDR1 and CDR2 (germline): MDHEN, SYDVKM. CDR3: CASSSKDRITDTQYF. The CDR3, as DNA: TGTGCCAGCAGTTCGAAGGACAGGATCACAGATACGCAGTATTTT.

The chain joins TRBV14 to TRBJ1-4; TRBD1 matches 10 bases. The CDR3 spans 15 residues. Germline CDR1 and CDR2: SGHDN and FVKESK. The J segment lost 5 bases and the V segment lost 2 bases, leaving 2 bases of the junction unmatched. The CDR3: CASSQSGQGNEKLFF. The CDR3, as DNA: TGTGCCAGCAGCCAATCGGGACAGGGGAATGAAAAACTGTTTTTT.

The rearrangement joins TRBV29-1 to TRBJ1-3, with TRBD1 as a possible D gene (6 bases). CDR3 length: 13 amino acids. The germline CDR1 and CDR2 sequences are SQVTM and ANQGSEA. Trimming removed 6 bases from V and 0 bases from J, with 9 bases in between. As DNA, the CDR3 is TGCAGCGTCTGGACAGACTCTGGAAACACCATATATTTT. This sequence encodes CSVWTDSGNTIYF. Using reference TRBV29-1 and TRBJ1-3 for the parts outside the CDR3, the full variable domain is SAVISQKPSRDICQRGTSLTIQCQVDSQVTMMFWYRQQPGQSLTLIATANQGSEATYESGFVIDKFPISRPNLTFSTLTVSNMSPEDSSIYLCSVWTDSGNTIYFGEGSWLTVV.

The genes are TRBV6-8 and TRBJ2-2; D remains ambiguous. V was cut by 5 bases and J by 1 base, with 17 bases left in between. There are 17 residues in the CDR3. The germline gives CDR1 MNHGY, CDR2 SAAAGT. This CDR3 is CASSRYTKGLNTGELFF. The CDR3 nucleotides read TGTGCCAGCAGTCGCTACACAAAGGGCCTGAACACCGGGGAGCTGTTTTTT.

This chain's CDR3 is CASSDPALTMDYTF. The CDR3 DNA reads as TGCGCCAGCAGTGACCCTGCGTTAACTATGGACTACACCTTC. The V gene is TRBV10-2, the J gene TRBJ1-2; D not certain. The CDR3 runs to 14 residues. The V gene lost 3 bases and the J gene lost 10 bases, with 18 bases spanning the gap. Germline V gene data show CDR1 as WSHSY and CDR2 as SAAADI.

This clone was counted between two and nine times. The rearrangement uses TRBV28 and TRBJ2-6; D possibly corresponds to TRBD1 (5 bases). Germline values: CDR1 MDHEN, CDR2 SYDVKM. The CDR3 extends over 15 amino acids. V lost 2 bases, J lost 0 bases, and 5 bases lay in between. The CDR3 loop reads CASSLQGSGANVLTF. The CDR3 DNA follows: TGTGCCAGCAGTTTACAGGGCTCTGGGGCCAACGTCCTGACTTTC. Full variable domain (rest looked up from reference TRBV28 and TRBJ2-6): DVKVTQSSRYLVKRTGEKVFLECVQDMDHENMFWYRQDPGLGLRLIYFSYDVKMKEKGDIPEGYSVSREKKERFSLILESASTNQTSMYLCASSLQGSGANVLTFGAGSRLTVL.

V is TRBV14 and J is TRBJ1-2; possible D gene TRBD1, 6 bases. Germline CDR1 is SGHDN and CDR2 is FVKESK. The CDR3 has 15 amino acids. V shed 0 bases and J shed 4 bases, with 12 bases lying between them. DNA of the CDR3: TGTGCCAGCAGCCAAGATAGGCAGGGGCTCTATGGCTACACCTTC. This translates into CASSQDRQGLYGYTF. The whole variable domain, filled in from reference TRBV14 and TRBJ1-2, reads EAGVTQFPSHSVIEKGQTVTLRCDPISGHDNLYWYRRVMGKEIKFLLHFVKESKQDESGMPNNRFLAERTGGTYSTLKVQPAELEDSGVYFCASSQDRQGLYGYTFGSGTRLTVV.

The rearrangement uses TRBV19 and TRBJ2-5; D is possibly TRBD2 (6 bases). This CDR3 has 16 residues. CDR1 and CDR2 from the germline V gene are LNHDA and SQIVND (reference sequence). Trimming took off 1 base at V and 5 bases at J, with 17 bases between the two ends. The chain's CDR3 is CASSIGTPGGIETQYF. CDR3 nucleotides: TGTGCCAGTAGTATAGGGACTCCCGGGGGAATCGAGACCCAGTACTTC.

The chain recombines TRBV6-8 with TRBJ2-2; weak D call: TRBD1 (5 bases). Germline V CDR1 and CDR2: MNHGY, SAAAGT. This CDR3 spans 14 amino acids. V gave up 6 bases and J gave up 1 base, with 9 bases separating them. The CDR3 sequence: CASRYQGNTGELFF. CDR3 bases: TGTGCCAGCAGATACCAGGGGAACACCGGGGAGCTGTTTTTT.

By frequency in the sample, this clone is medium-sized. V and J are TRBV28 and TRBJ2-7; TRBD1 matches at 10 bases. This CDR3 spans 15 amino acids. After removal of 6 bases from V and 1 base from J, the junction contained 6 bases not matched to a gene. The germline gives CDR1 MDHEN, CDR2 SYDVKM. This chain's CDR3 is CASSLGDRGSYEQYF. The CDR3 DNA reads TGTGCCAGCAGCCTGGGGGACAGGGGATCCTACGAGCAGTACTTC.